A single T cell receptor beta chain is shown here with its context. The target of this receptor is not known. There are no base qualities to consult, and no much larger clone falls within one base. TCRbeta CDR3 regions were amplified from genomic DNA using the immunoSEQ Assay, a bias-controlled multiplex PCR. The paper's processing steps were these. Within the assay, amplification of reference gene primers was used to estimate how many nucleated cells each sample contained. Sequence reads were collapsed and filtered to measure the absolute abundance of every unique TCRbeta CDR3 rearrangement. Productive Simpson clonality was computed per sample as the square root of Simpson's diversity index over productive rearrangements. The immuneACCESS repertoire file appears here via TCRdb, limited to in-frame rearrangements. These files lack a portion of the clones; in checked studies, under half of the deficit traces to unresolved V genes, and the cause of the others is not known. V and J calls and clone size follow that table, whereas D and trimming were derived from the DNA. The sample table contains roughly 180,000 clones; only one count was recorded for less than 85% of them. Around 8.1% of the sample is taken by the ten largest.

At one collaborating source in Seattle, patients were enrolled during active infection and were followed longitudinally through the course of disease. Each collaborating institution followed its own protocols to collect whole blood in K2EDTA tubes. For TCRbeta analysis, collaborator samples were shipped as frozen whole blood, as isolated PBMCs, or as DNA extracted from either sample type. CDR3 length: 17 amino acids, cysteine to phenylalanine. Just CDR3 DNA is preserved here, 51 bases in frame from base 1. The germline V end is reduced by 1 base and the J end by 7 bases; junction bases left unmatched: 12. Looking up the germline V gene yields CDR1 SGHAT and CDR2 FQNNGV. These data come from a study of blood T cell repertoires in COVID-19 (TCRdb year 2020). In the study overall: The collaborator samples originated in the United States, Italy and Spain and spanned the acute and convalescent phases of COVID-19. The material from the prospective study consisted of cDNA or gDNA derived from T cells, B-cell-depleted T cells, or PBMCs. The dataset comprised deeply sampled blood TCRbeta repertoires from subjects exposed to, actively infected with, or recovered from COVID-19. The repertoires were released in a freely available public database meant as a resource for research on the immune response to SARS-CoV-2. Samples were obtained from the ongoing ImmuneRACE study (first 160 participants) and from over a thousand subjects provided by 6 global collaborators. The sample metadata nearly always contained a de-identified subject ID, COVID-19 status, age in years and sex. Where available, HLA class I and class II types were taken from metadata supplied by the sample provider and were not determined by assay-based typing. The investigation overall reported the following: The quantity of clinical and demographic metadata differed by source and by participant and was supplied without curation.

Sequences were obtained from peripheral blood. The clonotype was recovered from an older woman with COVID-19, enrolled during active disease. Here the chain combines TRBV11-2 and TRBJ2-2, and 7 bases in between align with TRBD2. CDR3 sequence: CASSLAGWRESVGELFF. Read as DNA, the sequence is TGTGCCAGCAGCTTAGCTGGTTGGCGGGAGTCGGTCGGGGAGCTGTTTTTT.